This TCR beta chain originates from a study of neoadjuvant anti-PD-1 for oral cavity cancer. Sequenced by immunoSEQ multiplex PCR; TCRdb stores in-frame clones only, minus some. The repertoire holds more than 50,000 clones, with approximately 79% as singletons. The CDR3 extends over 13 amino acids. V shed 4 bases and J shed 3 bases, with 7 bases lying between them. Germline V CDR1 and CDR2: MGHDK, SYGVNS. This clone has more than one count but fewer than ten. This clonotype was obtained from a person between 40 and 85 years old with oral cavity squamous cell carcinoma. The V gene is TRBV25-1, the J gene TRBJ1-5; TRBD1 is a possible D gene (5 bases). The input for sequencing was PBMCs, taken before nivolumab (anti-PD-1) treatment. The CDR3 region is CASSGQNNQPQHF. CDR3 DNA sequence: TGTGCCAGCAGTGGACAGAACAATCAGCCCCAGCATTTT.